These T cell receptor beta chains were read from a single sample in a study of blood T cell repertoires in COVID-19. Assay used: immunoSEQ multiplex PCR; TCRdb lists only in-frame clones, some missing. The sample includes 410,000 or so clones, 89% seen only once; the top ten take roughly 1.5%. The sample was peripheral blood. These receptors were obtained from a middle-aged woman with COVID-19, enrolled during active disease. Both conserved end residues are part of each CDR3. D genes are given only for firm matches. The size of a clone is reported for some rows only, either as once, few or many, or as a class for expanded clones.

CDR3 length	clone size	V gene	J gene	D gene	CDR3 protein	CDR3 DNA
15	-	TRBV7-2	TRBJ1-1	-	CASSLGRQANTEAFF	TGTGCCAGCAGCTTAGGTAGACAGGCGAACACTGAAGCTTTCTTT
15	-	TRBV11-2	TRBJ1-2	-	CASSFGSEGRGGYTF	TGTGCCAGCAGCTTCGGGTCTGAGGGTCGTGGCGGCTACACCTTC
15	-	TRBV9	TRBJ1-2	-	CASSVGEASQVGYTF	TGTGCCAGCAGCGTAGGGGAGGCCAGTCAGGTTGGCTACACCTTC
14	-	TRBV27	TRBJ1-1	-	CASSLAGFRTEAFF	TGTGCCAGCAGTTTAGCAGGGTTTAGGACTGAAGCTTTCTTT
15	-	TRBV19	TRBJ2-5	-	CASHQRGGPQETQYF	TGTGCCAGCCATCAGAGGGGGGGGCCTCAAGAGACCCAGTACTTC
15	once	TRBV28	TRBJ2-1	TRBD1	CASSQVRGRRDEQFF	TGTGCCAGCAGTCAAGTCAGGGGGCGGCGGGATGAGCAGTTCTTC
15	-	TRBV30	TRBJ2-6	-	CAWTLDSAGANVLTF	TGTGCCTGGACTCTCGACAGTGCTGGGGCCAACGTCCTGACTTTC
13	-	TRBV27	TRBJ2-5	-	CASSFSSRETQYF	TGTGCCAGCAGTTTTTCTAGTCGGGAGACCCAGTACTTC
17	-	TRBV7-3	TRBJ2-3	-	CASSSQTSWTDTDTQYF	TGTGCCAGCAGCTCCCAGACTAGCTGGACAGACACAGATACGCAGTATTTT
17	-	TRBV20-1	TRBJ2-4	TRBD2	CSASSGGGGLAKNIQYF	TGCAGTGCTAGTTCCGGCGGGGGGGGTTTAGCCAAAAACATTCAGTACTTC
19	-	TRBV4-1	TRBJ2-1	TRBD2	CASSQDEGLAGGSYNEQFF	TGCGCCAGCAGCCAAGATGAAGGACTAGCGGGAGGTTCCTACAATGAGCAGTTCTTC
16	-	TRBV9	TRBJ2-1	-	CASSVSADYYYNEQFF	TGTGCCAGCAGCGTCTCTGCGGATTATTACTACAATGAGCAGTTCTTC